This T cell receptor (beta chain) was profiled in a study of shared clonotypes between healthy human individuals. Looking at the study overall: The composition of the donors was a couple of women and a few men aged 18 to 49. Whole-study results and caveats: A limitation of the genetic and exposure-history diversity represented arose from few donors.

Only in-frame clones appear in the TCRdb table, and some are missing; sequencing was by immunoSEQ multiplex PCR. The sample contains a few million clones, roughly 92% of which appear only once. As for this clone: Its antigen remains unknown.

The germline CDR1 and CDR2 sequences are SGHKS and YYEKEE (reference sequence). The J segment lost 0 bases and the V segment lost 4 bases, leaving 15 bases of the junction unmatched. The CDR3 length is 18 residues. The TCR sequence derives from a man aged 18 to 30 in good health. Some clones in this sample may be carry-over from other donors' samples. Sequencing was done on a sample of naive CD4+ T cells from PBMCs. Subset described: CD45RA+ positively selected. This sequence joins TRBV5-5 and TRBJ2-7, with TRBD2 matching 8 bases. The chain's CDR3 is CASSLEGGLAGGSYEQYF. The CDR3 DNA sequence: TGTGCCAGCAGCCTGGAAGGGGGGCTGGCGGGAGGCTCCTACGAGCAGTACTTC.